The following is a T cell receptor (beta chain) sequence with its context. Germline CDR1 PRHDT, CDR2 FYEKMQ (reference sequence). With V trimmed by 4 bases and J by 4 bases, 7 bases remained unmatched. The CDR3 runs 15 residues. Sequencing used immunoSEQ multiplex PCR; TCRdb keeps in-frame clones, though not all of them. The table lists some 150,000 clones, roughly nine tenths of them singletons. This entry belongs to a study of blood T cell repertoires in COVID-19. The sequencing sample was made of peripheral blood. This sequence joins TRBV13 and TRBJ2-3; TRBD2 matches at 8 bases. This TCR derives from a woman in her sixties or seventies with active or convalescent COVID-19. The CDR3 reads CASSSLGLGADTQYF. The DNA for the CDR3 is TGTGCCAGCAGCTCCTTGGGACTAGGGGCAGATACGCAGTATTTT.